The 19 T cell receptor beta chains reported below all come from one sample, sequenced in a study of T cell clusters in autoimmune cytopenias. TRB was amplified by touch-down multiplex PCR, primer pools A and B combined. After re-calling the multiplex PCR reads, TCRdb lists one entry per CDR3 protein, DNA absent. The sample holds about 7,100 distinct CDR3 sequences. TRB amplification used around 270 ng of peripheral blood genomic DNA. These data were also reused for a study on T cell repertoires in aging, cancer and after chemotherapy.

The specimen sequenced was peripheral blood. All receptors come from a human donor in good health.

The gene calls are TRBV6-5 and TRBJ1-1; TCRdb names TRBD1, which stays unverified in the absence of DNA. CDR3 length equals 15 residues. The germline CDR1 and CDR2 sequences are MNHEY and SVGAGI. This CDR3 is CASSSQAQGYTEAFF.

The chain carries TRBV30 and TRBJ1-3. Germline CDR1 is GTSNPN and CDR2 is SVGIG (reference sequence). This CDR3 spans 11 amino acids. The CDR3 is CAWSTGNTIYF. The whole variable domain, filled in from reference TRBV30 and TRBJ1-3, reads SQTIHQWPATLVQPVGSPLSLECTVEGTSNPNLYWYRQAAGRGLQLLFYSVGIGQISSEVPQNLSASRPQDRQFILSSKKLLLSDSGFYLCAWSTGNTIYFGEGSWLTVV.

The chain couples TRBV27 to TRBJ1-2; TCRdb's D call of TRBD1 is untestable without DNA. CDR1 MNHEY and CDR2 SMNVEV come from the germline V gene (reference sequence). The CDR3 runs to 12 residues. The CDR3 sequence is CATMGGVYGYTF.

This clonotype registers medium-sized by frequency. The J gene is TRBJ2-7, the V gene TRBV19. The CDR3 length is 15 residues. Germline V lookup: CDR1 LNHDA, CDR2 SQIVND (reference sequence). The CDR3 sequence is CASSIVGGSSYEQYF.

Frequency places this clonotype as medium-sized. This chain joins TRBV6-1 and TRBJ2-7; the D call from TCRdb, TRBD1, cannot be confirmed without DNA. Germline V gene data show CDR1 as MNHNS and CDR2 as SASEGT. The CDR3 runs 14 residues. Here the CDR3 reads CASSDGTEIYEQYF.

By frequency, this clonotype registers medium-sized. The chain combines TRBV19 with TRBJ2-6. Germline CDR1 is LNHDA and CDR2 is SQIVND (reference sequence). The CDR3 length is 15 residues. CDR3 sequence reads: CASSIGSRGANVLTF.

The V gene is TRBV5-1, the J gene TRBJ2-7; checking the TCRdb D call of TRBD1 is not possible without DNA. Germline assignment: CDR1 SGHRS and CDR2 YFSETQ. This CDR3 is built from 15 residues. The chain's CDR3 is CASSPLTGPTYEQYF.

The rearrangement uses TRBV6-2 or TRBV6-3 and TRBJ2-5; checking the TCRdb D call of TRBD1 is not possible without DNA. Germline values: CDR1 MNHEY, CDR2 SVGEGT. CDR3 length: 15 amino acids. CDR3 sequence: CASRPWGGPEETQYF.

Considering frequency, this clonotype is medium-sized. This sequence joins TRBV19 and TRBJ2-5; the D call of TRBD2 rests on TCRdb alone, since no DNA is present to check it. Per the germline V gene, CDR1 is LNHDA and CDR2 is SQIVND (reference sequence). CDR3 length equals 13 residues. The CDR3 spells CASSTGGGETQYF.

This clonotype is labeled medium-sized (0.01 to 0.1%) based on frequency. The chain joins TRBV6-1 to TRBJ2-3; absent DNA, TCRdb's TRBD1 call cannot be checked. CDR1 MNHNS and CDR2 SASEGT come from the germline V gene. The CDR3 sequence is 13 residues long. This chain's CDR3 is CASRQGSTDTQYF.

This clonotype registers medium-sized by frequency. The CDR3 loop reads CASSPTGGSGANVLTF. The chain carries TRBV4-3 and TRBJ2-6; with no DNA, the TCRdb D assignment of TRBD1 cannot be verified. Looked up from germline, CDR1 is LGHNA and CDR2 is YSLEER. The CDR3 length is 16 residues.

This sequence joins TRBV6-4 and TRBJ2-3; no DNA is available, so the TRBD1 call from TCRdb remains unchecked. The CDR3 extends over 15 amino acids. Looked up from germline, CDR1 is MRHNA and CDR2 is SNTAGT. The CDR3 here is CASSEEPGGPDTQYF.

The rearrangement joins TRBV12-3 or TRBV12-4 to TRBJ1-1; without DNA, the TCRdb call of TRBD1 cannot be checked. The CDR3 runs 13 residues. The CDR3 spells CASNGQGPTEAFF.

This clonotype counts as medium-sized by frequency. The V gene is TRBV29-1, the J gene TRBJ2-1. The CDR3 consists of 13 residues. CDR1 SQVTM and CDR2 ANQGSEA come from the germline V gene. This CDR3 reads CSGELQRPNEQFF.

The V gene is TRBV12-3 or TRBV12-4, the J gene TRBJ2-7; TCRdb's D call, TRBD2, is unchecked because there is no DNA. The CDR3 totals 16 residues. The CDR3 reads CASSPALAGGPSQQYF.

This clonotype ranks as medium-sized in terms of frequency. This sequence joins TRBV6-5 and TRBJ2-1; the D call of TRBD2 rests on TCRdb alone, since no DNA is present to check it. Germline V gives CDR1 MNHEY, CDR2 SVGAGI. This CDR3 spans 16 amino acids. CDR3 residues: CASRTSGGASYNEQFF.

This clonotype is labeled medium-sized (0.01 to 0.1%) based on frequency. CDR3 in amino acids: CASLRGDQETQYF. V is TRBV6-1 and J is TRBJ2-5. CDR1 and CDR2 (germline): MNHNS, SASEGT. CDR3 size: 13 residues.

According to its frequency, this clonotype is medium-sized (0.01 to 0.1%). The chain uses TRBV29-1 and TRBJ2-7. The CDR3 length is 12 residues. Germline V lookup: CDR1 SQVTM, CDR2 ANQGSEA. The CDR3 here is CSVEKNKNEQYF.

This sequence joins TRBV5-6 and TRBJ2-2; the D call from TCRdb, TRBD1, cannot be confirmed without DNA. The CDR3 runs to 17 residues. The germline gives CDR1 SGHDT, CDR2 YYEEEE. The CDR3 sequence: CASSSPPDSLNTGELFF.